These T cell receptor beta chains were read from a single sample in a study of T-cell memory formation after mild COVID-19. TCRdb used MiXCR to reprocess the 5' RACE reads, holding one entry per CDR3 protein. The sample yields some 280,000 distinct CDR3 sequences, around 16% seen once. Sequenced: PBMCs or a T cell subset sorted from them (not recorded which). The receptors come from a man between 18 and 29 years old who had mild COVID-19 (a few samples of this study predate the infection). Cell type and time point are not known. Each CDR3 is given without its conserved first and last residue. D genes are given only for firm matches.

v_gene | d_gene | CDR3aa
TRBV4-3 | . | ASSQEGRTYNSPLH
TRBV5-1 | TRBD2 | ASSPGLAGSSYNEQF
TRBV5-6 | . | ASSLVGQLTPNYGYT
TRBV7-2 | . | ASSLAQGYTEAF
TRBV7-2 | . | ASSPGARGETQY
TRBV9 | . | ASSPSGGGVDGNTIY
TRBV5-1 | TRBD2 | ASSGSSSGGLRGEQF
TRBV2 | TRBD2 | ASSPFSGVQETQY
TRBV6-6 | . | ASSYEARTGANVLT
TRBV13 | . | ASSSFALTTENSSYNEQF
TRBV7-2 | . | ASSTGFFSNQPQH
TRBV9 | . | ASSADEWDEQY
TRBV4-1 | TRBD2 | ASSQDQGLARELF
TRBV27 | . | ATNGRGRPEQLNTGELF
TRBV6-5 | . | ASSYSGRNTEAF
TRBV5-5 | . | ASSLEADEQY